This T cell receptor (beta chain) is from a study of regulatory T cells in long-lasting Graves disease. Time point indicated: persistent/refractory GD, antithyroid drugs over 5 years with positive TRAb. The TCR library was made from RNA that had been extracted from PBMCs in TRIzol. Note on this clonotype: Possible read error: a much larger clone is one base away.

The CDR3 runs 16 residues. Germline V gene data show CDR1 as MNHEY and CDR2 as SVGEGT. The ends lost 4 bases at V and 8 bases at J; junction bases unmatched: 12. Building the TCR beta libraries relied on iRepertoire HTBI primers, and CDR3 regions underwent Arm-PCR. TCRdb re-analysed the multiplex PCR reads in MiXCR, keeping a single row per CDR3 protein. The data hold around 340,000 distinct CDR3 sequences, with around 19% observed a single time. Sequenced here: peripheral blood mononuclear cells (PBMCs), sampled when the disease was refractory, from a patient treated with antithyroid drugs. The chain joins TRBV6-2 or TRBV6-3 to TRBJ1-4, with TRBD1 identical over 8 bases. The sequence was obtained from a female donor with Graves disease. The DNA for the CDR3 is TGTGCCAGCAGTTCTTACGGGAGACAGGGGTCCGAAAAACTGTTTTTT. The encoded protein is CASSSYGRQGSEKLFF.